The T cell receptor beta chain described here comes from a study of CD8 T cells in Susac syndrome. Sequencing targeted TCR beta in blood CD8+ and CD4+ T cells. RNA amounts of about 0.5 to 1 ug underwent reverse transcription with random hexamers. TCRdb analysed the immunoSEQ multiplex PCR reads with MiXCR anew, one entry per CDR3 protein. Here the sample spans just over 150,000 distinct CDR3 sequences, about 94% being singletons. V lost 5 bases, J lost 9 bases, and 17 bases lay in between. CDR3 size: 15 residues. Germline CDR1 MDHEN, CDR2 SYDVKM. The sequence derives from a human donor with multiple sclerosis. The specimen was CD8+ T cells from PBMCs. The chain couples TRBV28 to TRBJ1-6; D gene ambiguous. Here the CDR3 DNA reads TGTGCCAGCAGTCCAGTCGGCCGGGTATCTTCACCCCTCCACTTT. This sequence encodes CASSPVGRVSSPLHF. Variable domain in full (rest from reference TRBV28 and TRBJ1-6): DVKVTQSSRYLVKRTGEKVFLECVQDMDHENMFWYRQDPGLGLRLIYFSYDVKMKEKGDIPEGYSVSREKKERFSLILESASTNQTSMYLCASSPVGRVSSPLHFGNGTRLTVT.